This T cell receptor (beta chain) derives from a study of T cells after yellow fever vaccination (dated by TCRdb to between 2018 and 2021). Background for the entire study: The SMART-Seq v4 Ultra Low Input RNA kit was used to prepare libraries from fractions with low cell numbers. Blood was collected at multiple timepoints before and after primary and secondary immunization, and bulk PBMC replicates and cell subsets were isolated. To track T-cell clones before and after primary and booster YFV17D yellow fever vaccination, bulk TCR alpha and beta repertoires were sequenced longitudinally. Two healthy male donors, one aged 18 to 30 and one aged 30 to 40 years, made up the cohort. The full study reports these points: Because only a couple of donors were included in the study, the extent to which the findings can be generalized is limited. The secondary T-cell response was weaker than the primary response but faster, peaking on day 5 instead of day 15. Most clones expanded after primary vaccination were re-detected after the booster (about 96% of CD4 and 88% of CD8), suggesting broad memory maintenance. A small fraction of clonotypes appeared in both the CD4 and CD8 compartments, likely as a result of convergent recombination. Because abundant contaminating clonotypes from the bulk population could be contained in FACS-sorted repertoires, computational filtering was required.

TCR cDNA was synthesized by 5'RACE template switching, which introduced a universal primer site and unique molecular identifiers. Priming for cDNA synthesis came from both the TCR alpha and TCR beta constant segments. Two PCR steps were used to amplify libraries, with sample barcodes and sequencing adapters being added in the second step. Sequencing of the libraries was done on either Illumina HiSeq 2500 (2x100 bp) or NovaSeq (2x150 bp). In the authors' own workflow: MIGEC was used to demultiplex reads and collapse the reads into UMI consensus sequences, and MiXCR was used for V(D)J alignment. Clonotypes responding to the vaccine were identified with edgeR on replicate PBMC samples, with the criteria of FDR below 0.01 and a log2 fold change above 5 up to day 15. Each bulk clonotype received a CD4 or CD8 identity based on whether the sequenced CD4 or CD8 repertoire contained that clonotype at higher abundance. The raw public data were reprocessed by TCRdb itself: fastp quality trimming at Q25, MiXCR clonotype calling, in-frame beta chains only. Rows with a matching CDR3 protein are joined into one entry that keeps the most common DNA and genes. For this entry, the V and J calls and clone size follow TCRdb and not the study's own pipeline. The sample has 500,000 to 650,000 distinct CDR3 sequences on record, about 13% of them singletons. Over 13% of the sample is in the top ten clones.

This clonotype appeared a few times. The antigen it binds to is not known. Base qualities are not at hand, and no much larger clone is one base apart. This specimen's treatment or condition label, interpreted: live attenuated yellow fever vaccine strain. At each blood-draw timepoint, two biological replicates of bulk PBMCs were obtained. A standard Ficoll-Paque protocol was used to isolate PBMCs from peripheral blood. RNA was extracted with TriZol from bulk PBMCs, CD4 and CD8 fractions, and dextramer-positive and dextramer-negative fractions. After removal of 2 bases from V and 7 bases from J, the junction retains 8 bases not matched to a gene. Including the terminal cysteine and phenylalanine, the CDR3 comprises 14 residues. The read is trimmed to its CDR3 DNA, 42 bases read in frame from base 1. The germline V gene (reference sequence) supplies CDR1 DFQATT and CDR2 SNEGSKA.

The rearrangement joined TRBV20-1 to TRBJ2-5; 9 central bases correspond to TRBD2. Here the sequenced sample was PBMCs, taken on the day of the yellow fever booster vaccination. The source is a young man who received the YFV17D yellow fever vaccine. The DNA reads TGCAGTGCTAGAAGTAGCGGGAGTATCGGGACCCAGTACTTC. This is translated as CSARSSGSIGTQYF.